This T cell receptor beta chain was sequenced during a study of beta chain features in type 1 diabetes. The CDR3 runs 16 residues. V shed 8 bases and J shed 8 bases, with 24 bases lying between them. CDR1 and CDR2 (germline): SGHTA, FQGNSA. The isolated RNA, all of it, was reverse transcribed, so expressed TCRB transcripts were what got sequenced. Profiling relied on immunoSEQ multiplex PCR, and the TCRdb table lists in-frame clones only, not all of them. The table includes about 340,000 clones, 8% detected once. The receptor's source is a woman younger than 30 in good health. The J gene is TRBJ2-2, the V gene TRBV7-2; TRBD1 is a possible D gene (6 bases). What was sequenced was central memory CD4+ T cells from blood. This CDR3 is CASRAGSGHAMGELFF. CDR3 in DNA: TGTGCCAGCCGAGCCGGTTCGGGACATGCAATGGGGGAGCTGTTTTTT.